Given below is one T cell receptor beta chain in context. These data are taken from a study of blood T cell repertoires in COVID-19. The V end was cut by 6 bases, the J end by 4 bases, with 19 bases between. Germline CDR1 MNHNY, CDR2 SVGAGI (reference sequence). The CDR3 is 16 amino acids. Method: immunoSEQ multiplex PCR; TCRdb's copy keeps in-frame clones and lacks some. The sample contains tens of thousands of clones, around 75% of which appear only once. Sequencing was performed on peripheral blood. The chain combines TRBV6-6 with TRBJ1-5; weak D call: TRBD1 (5 bases). The sequence came from a man older than 75 with acute or convalescent COVID-19. The CDR3 DNA is TGTGCCAGCAGGAACTCGTACCAGGGTACAAATCAGCCCCAGCATTTT. Amino acids: CASRNSYQGTNQPQHF.